A single sample is the source of the 26 T cell receptor beta chains below, sequenced in a study of pediatric ulcerative colitis. Libraries were prepared by immunoSEQ multiplex PCR; TCRdb keeps only in-frame clonotypes and omits some of them. The sample includes fewer than 30,000 clones, approximately 71% of them seen just once. Rectal tissue came from one to two pinch biopsies taken at colonoscopy. Sequences were obtained from gut tissue. The receptor source for this set is a boy between 10 and 17 years old with severe ulcerative colitis.

The rearrangement links TRBV6-4 to TRBJ2-1; no firm D call. CDR1 is MRHNA and CDR2 is SNTAGT in the germline V gene. This CDR3 region has 13 residues. Trimming removed 4 bases at V and 0 bases at J, with 4 bases between. The CDR3 nucleotides are TGTGCCAGCAGTGGCGACTCCTACAATGAGCAGTTCTTC. The encoded protein is CASSGDSYNEQFF.

This rearrangement joins TRBV6-5 to TRBJ1-2; D gene ambiguous. Trimming pared 4 bases from V and 0 bases from J, leaving 9 bases between. CDR3 length: 14 amino acids. Germline V gene data show CDR1 as MNHEY and CDR2 as SVGAGI. CDR3 DNA: TGTGCCAGCAGTTCGAACCCAGCTAACTATGGCTACACCTTC. The encoded protein is CASSSNPANYGYTF.

This clone was seen only once. J is TRBJ2-7 and V is TRBV6-6; D tentatively fits TRBD1 or TRBD2 (5 bases each). CDR1 and CDR2 (germline): MNHNY, SVGAGI (reference sequence). The CDR3 covers 13 residues. Trimming shortened V by 2 bases and J by 6 bases, and 11 bases separated the two germline ends. In nucleotides, the CDR3 is TGTGCCAGCAGTTACGAGGGGCGAGGCGAGCAGTACTTC. Its protein product is CASSYEGRGEQYF.

This chain connects TRBV9 to TRBJ2-1, with 7 bases that match TRBD2. The germline gives CDR1 SGDLS, CDR2 YYNGEE. The CDR3 is made up of 15 amino acids. With 4 bases clipped from V and 0 bases from J, the junction kept 4 bases outside the gene matches. The CDR3 region is CASSLTSLSYNEQFF. The CDR3 coding sequence is TGTGCCAGCAGCCTGACTAGCCTCTCCTACAATGAGCAGTTCTTC.

This clone has a handful of counts. This chain joins TRBV18 and TRBJ2-7; 7 bases agree with TRBD2. The CDR3 consists of 14 residues. Per the germline V gene, CDR1 is KGHSH and CDR2 is LQKENI. With V trimmed by 5 bases and J by 1 base, 5 bases remained unmatched. In DNA form, the CDR3 reads TGTGCCAGCTCAGCCACTAGCGCGTCCTACGAGCAGTACTTC. This translates into CASSATSASYEQYF.

This clone was detected once. The rearrangement joins TRBV2 to TRBJ2-5; D is perhaps TRBD2 (5 bases). CDR3 size: 13 residues. V shed 5 bases and J shed 1 base, with 8 bases lying between them. Per germline, CDR1 SNHLY and CDR2 FYNNEI. The CDR3 reads CASSRSGQETQYF. In nucleotides, the CDR3 is TGTGCCAGCAGTCGCAGCGGCCAAGAGACCCAGTACTTC. Together with reference TRBV2 and TRBJ2-5, the CDR3 gives the full variable domain: EPEVTQTPSHQVTQMGQEVILRCVPISNHLYFYWYRQILGQKVEFLVSFYNNEISEKSEIFDDQFSVERPDGSNFTLKIRSTKLEDSAMYFCASSRSGQETQYFGPGTRLLVL.

The chain recombines TRBV7-9 with TRBJ2-5; 10 positions match TRBD2. CDR1 and CDR2 from the germline V gene are SEHNR and FQNEAQ (reference sequence). The CDR3 consists of 16 residues. With V trimmed by 1 base and J by 6 bases, 8 bases remained unmatched. As DNA, the CDR3 is TGTGCCAGCAGCTTAGGAGGGCTAGCGGGAGTGAAGACCCAGTACTTC. Translated: CASSLGGLAGVKTQYF.

CDR3 residues: CASAIDPGQEAFF. The DNA of the CDR3 is TGTGCCAGCGCTATAGATCCGGGACAGGAAGCTTTCTTT. V usage is TRBV6-4 and J usage is TRBJ1-1, with 7 bases fitting TRBD1. The CDR3 extends over 13 amino acids. The germline CDR1 and CDR2 sequences are MRHNA and SNTAGT. J gave up 8 bases and V 8 bases, and 11 bases lay outside the gene matches.

CDR3: CASTSQRTTDTQYF. The DNA for the CDR3 is TGTGCCAGCACTAGCCAGCGGACTACAGATACGCAGTATTTT. V usage is TRBV7-2 and J usage is TRBJ2-3; tentatively, D is TRBD2 (5 bases). The germline V gene has CDR1 SGHTA and CDR2 FQGNSA. Trimming removed 7 bases at V and 3 bases at J, with 14 bases between. CDR3 length equals 14 residues.

This clone occurred a few times. As DNA, the CDR3 is TGCAGCGTTGAACTAGCGACAGGATTTGATGGCTACACCTTC. It is translated as CSVELATGFDGYTF. The chain employs TRBV29-1 and TRBJ1-2; possible D gene TRBD1, 6 bases. Germline V gene lookup returns CDR1 SQVTM and CDR2 ANQGSEA. V lost 2 bases and J lost 6, with 16 bases in between. CDR3 length: 14 amino acids.

The chain employs TRBV7-8 and TRBJ1-4; D is possibly TRBD1 (5 bases). The germline CDR1 and CDR2 sequences are SGHVS and FQNEAQ. This CDR3 has 16 amino acids. Trimming left V 5 bases short and J 5 bases short, with 18 bases between. CDR3 DNA: TGTGCCAGCAGCCTCAGACGGGCCGGGGCGAATGAAAAACTGTTTTTT. Residues: CASSLRRAGANEKLFF. Full variable domain (rest looked up from reference TRBV7-8 and TRBJ1-4): GAGVSQSPRYKVAKRGQDVALRCDPISGHVSLFWYQQALGQGPEFLTYFQNEAQLDKSGLPSDRFFAERPEGSVSTLKIQRTQQEDSAVYLCASSLRRAGANEKLFFGSGTQLSVL.

The rearrangement links TRBV11-3 to TRBJ1-4, with 8 positions matching TRBD1. Germline CDR1 SGHNT, CDR2 YENEEA. J gave up 6 bases and V 6 bases, and 6 bases lay outside the gene matches. The CDR3 has 14 residues. The CDR3 reads CASSPGQEYEKLFF. For the CDR3, the DNA is TGTGCCAGCAGTCCGGGACAGGAGTATGAAAAACTGTTTTTT.

Details on this clone: Possible read error: a much larger clone is one base away. The chain combines TRBV6-4 with TRBJ2-2; D possibly corresponds to TRBD1 (5 bases). CDR1 is MRHNA, CDR2 SNTAGT, per germline. Trimming cost V 2 bases and J 4 bases, with 5 bases left between them. The CDR3 sequence is 13 residues long. CDR3 loop: CASSDRGTGELFF. The CDR3 nucleotides are TGTGCCAGCAGTGACAGGGGCACCGGGGAGCTGTTTTTT.

This rearrangement joins TRBV4-3 to TRBJ1-2; D remains unclear. CDR1 is LGHNA, CDR2 YSLEER, per germline. The CDR3 length is 16 residues. The V gene lost 0 bases and the J gene lost 4 bases, with 15 bases spanning the gap. This CDR3 reads CASSQDRIPYFYGYTF. The CDR3 DNA reads TGCGCCAGCAGCCAAGACAGGATTCCTTATTTCTATGGCTACACCTTC.

This clone has only a few counts. The gene calls are TRBV28 and TRBJ1-5, with a possible D match to TRBD1 (6 bases). This CDR3 region has 12 residues. The germline V and J ends were trimmed by 7 bases and 6 bases, with 10 bases remaining between them. Germline values: CDR1 MDHEN, CDR2 SYDVKM. The CDR3 is CASNTGTQPQHF. CDR3 DNA sequence: TGTGCCAGCAATACAGGGACTCAGCCCCAGCATTTT.

This chain links TRBV2 with TRBJ1-2; no firm D call. Germline-derived CDR1 and CDR2 are SNHLY and FYNNEI. This CDR3 contains 12 residues. Deletions cut 4 bases from V and 8 bases from J, with 11 bases between. The CDR3 sequence: CASSGSGSGYTF. The CDR3 DNA sequence: TGTGCCAGCAGTGGATCCGGGAGCGGCTACACCTTC.

This clone was detected only a few times. This chain joins TRBV7-2 and TRBJ1-2, with 7 bases aligning to TRBD1. This CDR3 region has 14 residues. CDR1 is SGHTA, CDR2 FQGNSA, per germline. V was clipped by 5 bases and J by 8 bases; unmatched bases: 11. In nucleotides, the CDR3 is TGTGCCAGCAGCCCCTCGACAGGGAAGGAAGGCTACACCTTC. It codes for CASSPSTGKEGYTF. Complete variable domain (other parts from reference TRBV7-2 and TRBJ1-2): GAGVSQSPSNKVTEKGKDVELRCDPISGHTALYWYRQSLGQGLEFLIYFQGNSAPDKSGLPSDRFSAERTGGSVSTLTIQRTQQEDSAVYLCASSPSTGKEGYTFGSGTRLTVV.

The V and J genes are TRBV7-2 and TRBJ2-7; TRBD2 aligns across 10 bases. This CDR3 has 15 amino acids. The J segment lost 0 bases and the V segment lost 6 bases, leaving 5 bases of the junction unmatched. Germline V CDR1 and CDR2: SGHTA, FQGNSA. The CDR3 DNA sequence: TGTGCCAGCAGGGAACTAGCGGGGAGCTCCTACGAGCAGTACTTC. Protein sequence: CASRELAGSSYEQYF.

The rearrangement uses TRBV9 and TRBJ2-1, with TRBD2 matching 7 bases. Germline V gene data show CDR1 as SGDLS and CDR2 as YYNGEE. The CDR3 covers 18 residues. V gave up 4 bases and J gave up 2 bases; unmatched junction bases: 15. The CDR3: CASSPVWAGDSAYNEQFF. DNA for the CDR3: TGTGCCAGCAGCCCCGTCTGGGCGGGAGATTCCGCCTACAATGAGCAGTTCTTC.

This clone was observed a few times. This sequence joins TRBV4-2 and TRBJ2-3; D is uncertain. Germline CDR1 is LGHNA and CDR2 is YNFKEQ. This CDR3 contains 12 residues. Trimming shortened V by 0 bases and J by 6 bases, and 4 bases separated the two germline ends. The CDR3 spells CASSQDFDTQYF. The CDR3 DNA reads as TGTGCCAGCAGCCAAGATTTTGATACGCAGTATTTT.

This chain connects TRBV11-1 to TRBJ2-1, with D perhaps TRBD1 (6 bases). The CDR3 loop spans 14 amino acids. V was trimmed by 5 bases and J by 4 bases, leaving 12 bases between them. CDR1 and CDR2 (germline): SGHAT, FQDESV (reference sequence). Written as DNA, the CDR3 is TGTGCCAGCAGCCCGGGACATACATACAATGAGCAGTTCTTC. Its protein product is CASSPGHTYNEQFF.

The chain carries TRBV4-1 and TRBJ2-2; D is unresolved. Germline values: CDR1 MGHRA, CDR2 YSYEKL. The ends were cut back, 0 bases at V and 5 bases at J, with 7 bases in the middle. The CDR3 sequence is 14 residues long. The CDR3 here is CASSQDSRTGELFF. The DNA for the CDR3 is TGCGCCAGCAGCCAAGATTCGCGTACCGGGGAGCTGTTTTTT.

The V gene is TRBV10-3, the J gene TRBJ2-5; 9 bases line up with TRBD2. Germline CDR1 and CDR2: ENHRY and SYGVKD. The CDR3 has 15 residues. V shed 4 bases and J 5 bases; nucleotides not matched to a gene: 8. The CDR3 loop reads CAISAGTSSAETQYF. CDR3 in DNA: TGTGCCATCAGTGCAGGGACTAGCAGCGCCGAGACCCAGTACTTC.

The chain joins TRBV19 to TRBJ1-2; TRBD1 agrees at 8 bases. Per germline, CDR1 LNHDA and CDR2 SQIVND (reference sequence). Trimming cost V 6 bases and J 6 bases; bases outside gene matches: 15. The CDR3 sequence is 16 residues long. The CDR3 coding sequence is TGTGCCAGTAGCCAGACCCACAGGGGGGTTTTGCATGGCTACACCTTC. It yields the protein CASSQTHRGVLHGYTF.

The V call is TRBV11-2, the J call TRBJ2-3, with 14 bases identical to TRBD2. V was clipped by 10 bases and J by 5 bases; unmatched bases: 5. Germline CDR1 is SGHAT and CDR2 is FQNNGV. CDR3 size: 14 residues. The CDR3 loop is CAIGTSGRRDTQYF. CDR3 sequence (DNA): TGTGCCATTGGGACTAGCGGGAGAAGAGATACGCAGTATTTT.

The rearrangement joins TRBV6-5 to TRBJ2-7; 8 positions match TRBD1. The germline CDR1 and CDR2 sequences are MNHEY and SVGAGI. The V gene end was trimmed by 0 bases and the J gene end by 3 bases; junction bases not matched to a gene: 4. The CDR3 runs 15 residues. As DNA, the CDR3 is TGTGCCAGCAGTTACTCGAAAACAGGGGGCTACGAGCAGTACTTC. Amino acid sequence: CASSYSKTGGYEQYF.